This T cell receptor (beta chain) was sequenced during a study of control samples from healthy donors and cancer patients. Generated by immunoSEQ multiplex PCR, the TCRdb table keeps only in-frame clones and is missing some. The profile covers 130,000 to 150,000 clones, with roughly 94% appearing a single time and 11% to 15% taken by the ten largest. The CDR3 contains 14 residues. The V and J ends lost 5 bases and 0 bases respectively, with 10 bases between them. Germline V gene data show CDR1 as LNHDA and CDR2 as SQIVND (reference sequence). This clonotype originated in a man in his 60s with colorectal cancer. The V and J genes are TRBV19 and TRBJ2-5, with TRBD2 as a possible D gene (6 bases). Sequencing was performed on PBMCs. CDR3: CASSPRDYQETQYF. In DNA, the CDR3 is TGTGCCAGTAGTCCCCGGGACTACCAAGAGACCCAGTACTTC.